This TCR beta chain emerged from a study of cytomegalovirus exposure and HLA in healthy donors. A single count supports this clone. Its antigen is still unknown. With V trimmed by 5 bases and J by 6 bases, 4 bases remained unmatched. Germline CDR1 reads MNHNY; CDR2 reads SVGAGI (reference sequence). The CDR3 contains 13 residues. Overall study results and limits: Most TCR sequences were uncommon, yet certain public TCRs appeared in many donors. Available immune exposure information covered CMV serostatus only. Roughly even sequencing depth across donors was the assumption behind the presence/absence analyses. Three chains tied to CMV proved CMV antigen-specific in vitro.

Amplification used 60 Vbeta primers and 13 Jbeta primers. Profiled with immunoSEQ multiplex PCR; TCRdb holds only in-frame clones, not every one. The sample has under 200,000 clones, 79% seen once. This clonotype originated in a woman aged 40 to 50 in good health and CMV-seronegative. Material: PBMCs. The J gene is TRBJ2-1, the V gene TRBV6-6; TRBD1 matches at 7 bases. CDR3 in DNA: TGTGCCAGCAGTGACAGGGCCTCCAATGAGCAGTTCTTC. This gives the protein CASSDRASNEQFF.